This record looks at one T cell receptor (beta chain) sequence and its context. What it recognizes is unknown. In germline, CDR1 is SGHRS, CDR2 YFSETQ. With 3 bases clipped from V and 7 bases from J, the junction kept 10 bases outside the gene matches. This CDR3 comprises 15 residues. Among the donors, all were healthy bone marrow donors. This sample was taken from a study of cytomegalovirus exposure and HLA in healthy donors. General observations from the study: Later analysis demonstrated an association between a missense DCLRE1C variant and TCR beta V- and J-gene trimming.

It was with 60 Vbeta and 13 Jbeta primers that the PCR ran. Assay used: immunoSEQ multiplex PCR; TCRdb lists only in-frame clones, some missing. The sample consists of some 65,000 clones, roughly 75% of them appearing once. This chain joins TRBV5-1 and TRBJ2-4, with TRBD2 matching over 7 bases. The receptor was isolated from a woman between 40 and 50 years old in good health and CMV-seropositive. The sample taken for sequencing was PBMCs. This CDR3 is CASSSSRAGGNIQYF. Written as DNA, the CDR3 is TGCGCCAGCAGCTCTAGCCGGGCCGGGGGGAACATTCAGTACTTC.